These 21 T cell receptor beta chains share one sample of origin, sequenced in a study of blood T cell repertoires in COVID-19. Here immunoSEQ multiplex PCR was the method, and the copy in TCRdb shows in-frame clones only, minus some. Among 97,000 or so clones, about four fifths were seen once, and the ten largest hold less than 20%. Source material: peripheral blood. The origin of the receptors is a woman of 80 years or more with active or convalescent COVID-19.

The CDR3 region is CAIRDSITDTQYF. The CDR3 DNA reads TGTGCCATCAGGGACTCGATCACAGATACGCAGTATTTT. The J gene is TRBJ2-3, the V gene TRBV10-3; a weak D match, TRBD2 (5 bases). The germline V gene encodes CDR1 ENHRY and CDR2 SYGVKD. The CDR3 totals 13 residues. The germline V and J ends were trimmed by 6 bases and 2 bases, with 9 bases remaining between them.

The J gene is TRBJ1-3, the V gene TRBV21-1; TRBD1 is taken as the D call from the table, unchecked against the DNA. TRBV21-1 constitutes a pseudogene. The CDR3 runs to 15 residues. DNA of the CDR3: TGTGCCAGATCCTCGACAGGCCTCTCTGGAAACACCATATATTTT. It is translated as CARSSTGLSGNTIYF.

J is TRBJ1-2 and V is TRBV30; perhaps TRBD1 as D (5 bases). The V gene lost 3 bases and the J gene lost 4 bases, with 9 bases spanning the gap. Germline V gives CDR1 GTSNPN, CDR2 SVGIG (reference sequence). CDR3 length: 12 residues. The CDR3 here is CAWSPGSYGYTF. Written as DNA, the CDR3 is TGTGCCTGGAGCCCAGGGTCCTATGGCTACACCTTC.

This clone came up a few times. A read error may account for a junction end that differs from germline. The chain employs TRBV5-1 and TRBJ2-3, with TRBD2 identical over 10 bases. This CDR3 is 17 amino acids long. Germline loops: CDR1 SGHRS, CDR2 YFSETQ. CDR3 in amino acids: CASSLDLAGDVTDTQYF. In nucleotides, the CDR3 is TGTGCCAGCAGCTTGGACCTAGCGGGAGATGTCACAGATACGCAGTATTTT.

The chain uses TRBV2 and TRBJ2-7, with TRBD1 matching 11 bases. J was trimmed by 2 bases and V by 7 bases; bases with no gene match: 10. The CDR3 spans 16 residues. From germline, CDR1 is SNHLY and CDR2 FYNNEI. CDR3 DNA: TGTGCCAGCACCCAGGGACCGGGACAGGGGGCCTACGAGCAGTACTTC. It yields the protein CASTQGPGQGAYEQYF.

This clone turned up a few times. The chain employs TRBV7-9 and TRBJ2-1, with 7 bases identical to TRBD2. This CDR3 has 16 amino acids. With 4 bases clipped from V and 5 bases from J, the junction kept 11 bases outside the gene matches. Germline loops: CDR1 SEHNR, CDR2 FQNEAQ (reference sequence). CDR3 in DNA: TGTGCCAGCAGCTCCATAGCGGGTAGGAGGAACAATGAGCAGTTCTTC. Its translation: CASSSIAGRRNNEQFF.

The chain recombines TRBV28 with TRBJ2-3, with 10 bases that match TRBD1. There are 17 residues in the CDR3. The V and J ends lost 7 bases and 1 base, in that order; junction bases with no gene match: 11. Germline CDR1 MDHEN, CDR2 SYDVKM. The CDR3 DNA reads as TGTGCCAGCAATCCTAGTCAAGGGACAGGGGGCACAGATACGCAGTATTTT. Amino acid sequence: CASNPSQGTGGTDTQYF. The complete variable domain, with remaining parts taken from reference TRBV28 and TRBJ2-3, reads DVKVTQSSRYLVKRTGEKVFLECVQDMDHENMFWYRQDPGLGLRLIYFSYDVKMKEKGDIPEGYSVSREKKERFSLILESASTNQTSMYLCASNPSQGTGGTDTQYFGPGTRLTVL.

This rearrangement joins TRBV10-3 to TRBJ1-5; weak D call: TRBD1 (6 bases). This CDR3 has 15 residues. Trimming stripped 0 bases from V and 6 bases from J, with 12 bases between. The germline CDR1 and CDR2 sequences are ENHRY and SYGVKD. The CDR3 DNA sequence: TGTGCCATCAGTGAGTCGGCAGGGGAAGGTCAGCCCCAGCATTTT. Translating gives CAISESAGEGQPQHF.

This chain joins TRBV6-5 and TRBJ1-1, with D uncertain. With 0 bases removed from V and 3 bases from J, the gap between germline ends came to 14 bases. Per germline, CDR1 MNHEY and CDR2 SVGAGI. There are 16 residues in the CDR3. CDR3 region: CASSYSGRKWYTEAFF. DNA of the CDR3: TGTGCCAGCAGTTACTCTGGGAGAAAATGGTACACTGAAGCTTTCTTT.

Regarding this clone: The junction departs from germline at one end; a sequencing error may be responsible. The chain joins TRBV5-1 to TRBJ2-1; unclear D gene. Germline-derived CDR1 and CDR2 are SGHRS and YFSETQ. The CDR3 is 12 amino acids. CDR3 bases: TGTGCCAGCAGCTTAATACGGGATGAGCAGTTCTTC. It is translated as CASSLIRDEQFF.

The chain recombines TRBV7-2 with TRBJ2-3; the match to TRBD2 covers 12 bases. The CDR3 spans 19 residues. Germline V CDR1 and CDR2: SGHTA, FQGNSA. The ends lost 4 bases at V and 2 bases at J; junction bases unmatched: 13. CDR3 DNA: TGTGCCAGCAGCTCCCCCGGCCTACTAGCGGGAGGTGACACAGATACGCAGTATTTT. As protein: CASSSPGLLAGGDTDTQYF. Looking up the rest from reference TRBV7-2 and TRBJ2-3 gives the full variable domain: GAGVSQSPSNKVTEKGKDVELRCDPISGHTALYWYRQSLGQGLEFLIYFQGNSAPDKSGLPSDRFSAERTGGSVSTLTIQRTQQEDSAVYLCASSSPGLLAGGDTDTQYFGPGTRLTVL.

In this sample, this clone turned up many times. This chain uses TRBV2 with TRBJ2-7, with 8 positions matching TRBD2. The ends lost 11 bases at V and 2 bases at J; junction bases unmatched: 11. The CDR3 has 14 residues. Germline V gene lookup returns CDR1 SNHLY and CDR2 FYNNEI. DNA for the CDR3: TGTGCCGGGGGGACGGGACTAGACACCTACGAGCAGTACTTC. It yields the protein CAGGTGLDTYEQYF.

Written as DNA, the CDR3 is TGCAGCGTTGCAAGCGGGAGTAATGAGCAGTTCTTC. This translates into CSVASGSNEQFF. The chain uses TRBV29-1 and TRBJ2-1, with 8 bases that match TRBD2. The CDR3 is 12 residues long. J gave up 7 bases and V 4 bases, and 3 bases lay outside the gene matches. Looked up from germline, CDR1 is SQVTM and CDR2 is ANQGSEA.

The chain couples TRBV5-4 to TRBJ2-5; 9 bases line up with TRBD2. V shed 1 base, J shed 5 bases, and the junction held 15 bases outside the gene matches. Germline loops: CDR1 SGHNT, CDR2 YYREEE (reference sequence). The CDR3 extends over 18 amino acids. The CDR3 nucleotides are TGTGCCAGCAGCTTGAGGGAGGGGCTAGCGGGACTTTTGGAGACCCAGTACTTC. This codes for CASSLREGLAGLLETQYF.

The chain links TRBV19 to TRBJ2-1, with 8 bases fitting TRBD2. CDR1 LNHDA and CDR2 SQIVND come from the germline V gene (reference sequence). The CDR3 length is 16 residues. Trimming at V came to 4 bases and at J to 7 bases, leaving 12 bases not matched to a gene. The CDR3 sequence is CASSKVTGTSENEQFF. The CDR3 DNA follows: TGTGCCAGTAGTAAAGTGACCGGGACTAGTGAGAATGAGCAGTTCTTC.

This rearrangement joins TRBV4-3 to TRBJ2-4, with D unresolved. This CDR3 has 15 residues. V was cut by 1 base and J by 2 bases, with 9 bases left in between. Germline V lookup: CDR1 LGHNA, CDR2 YSLEER. The CDR3 DNA is TGCGCCAGCAGCCAAGCGGCTAGACCCAAAAACATTCAGTACTTC. It encodes CASSQAARPKNIQYF.

J is TRBJ2-7 and V is TRBV9; D is perhaps TRBD1 (6 bases). This CDR3 has 15 amino acids. The germline V gene encodes CDR1 SGDLS and CDR2 YYNGEE. Trimming took 7 bases from V and 2 from J, leaving 19 bases between them. CDR3 in DNA: TGTGCCAGCGGAAGGAAACAGGGCATGCCCTACGAGCAGTACTTC. Protein: CASGRKQGMPYEQYF.

This sequence joins TRBV4-3 and TRBJ2-1; tentative D call: TRBD1 (6 bases). This CDR3 spans 16 amino acids. Deletions cut 1 base from V and 4 bases from J, with 14 bases between. Germline loops: CDR1 LGHNA, CDR2 YSLEER. The CDR3 nucleotides read TGCGCCAGCAGCCAAGCGTGGGGGCCGAATTACAATGAGCAGTTCTTC. Amino acid sequence: CASSQAWGPNYNEQFF.

The chain recombines TRBV7-2 with TRBJ2-1; D possibly corresponds to TRBD1 (5 bases). Germline V gene lookup returns CDR1 SGHTA and CDR2 FQGNSA. The CDR3 runs to 16 residues. V lost 1 base and J lost 3, with 13 bases in between. DNA of the CDR3: TGTGCCAGCAGCTTAGAGGGGCCAGGGCGCTACAATGAGCAGTTCTTC. It yields the protein CASSLEGPGRYNEQFF.

This chain links TRBV15 with TRBJ2-7, with 10 bases aligning to TRBD2. This CDR3 is built from 18 residues. The trim removed 5 bases at V and 2 bases at J, leaving 15 bases unmatched. CDR1 is LNHNV, CDR2 YYDKDF, per germline (reference sequence). CDR3 DNA sequence: TGTGCCACCAGCGGGGACAGGATTAGCGGGAGGAATCCCTACGAGCAGTACTTC. Amino acids: CATSGDRISGRNPYEQYF. The full variable domain, with the rest looked up from reference TRBV15 and TRBJ2-7, is DAMVIQNPRYQVTQFGKPVTLSCSQTLNHNVMYWYQQKSSQAPKLLFHYYDKDFNNEADTPDNFQSRRPNTSFCFLDIRSPGLGDTAMYLCATSGDRISGRNPYEQYFGPGTRLTVT.

Turning to this clone: The junction departs from the called germline gene at one end, perhaps through a read error. The chain has TRBV5-1 and TRBJ1-5; possibly TRBD1 for D (5 bases). The CDR3 spans 15 residues. The germline V gene has CDR1 SGHRS and CDR2 YFSETQ. In DNA, the CDR3 is TGTGCCAGCAGCCCGGGCGGGAGAAGGGGATCTCCCCAGCATTTT. It specifies CASSPGGRRGSPQHF. The full variable domain, rest sourced from reference TRBV5-1 and TRBJ1-5, is KAGVTQTPRYLIKTRGQQVTLSCSPISGHRSVSWYQQTPGQGLQFLFEYFSETQRNKGNFPGRFSGRQFSNSRSEMNVSTLELGDSALYLCASSPGGRRGSPQHFGDGTRLSIL.